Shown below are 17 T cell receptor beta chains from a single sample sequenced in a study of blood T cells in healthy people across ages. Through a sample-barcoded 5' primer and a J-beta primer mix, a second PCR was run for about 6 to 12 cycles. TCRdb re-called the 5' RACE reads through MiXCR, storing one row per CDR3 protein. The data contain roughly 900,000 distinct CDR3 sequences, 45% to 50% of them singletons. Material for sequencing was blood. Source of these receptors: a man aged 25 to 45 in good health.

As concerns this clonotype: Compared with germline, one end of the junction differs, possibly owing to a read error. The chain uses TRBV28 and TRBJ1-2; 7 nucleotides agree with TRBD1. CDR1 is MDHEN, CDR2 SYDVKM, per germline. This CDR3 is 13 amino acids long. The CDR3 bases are TGTGCCAGCAGTCAAACAGGGGTCTATGGCTACTCCTTC. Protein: CASSQTGVYGYSF.

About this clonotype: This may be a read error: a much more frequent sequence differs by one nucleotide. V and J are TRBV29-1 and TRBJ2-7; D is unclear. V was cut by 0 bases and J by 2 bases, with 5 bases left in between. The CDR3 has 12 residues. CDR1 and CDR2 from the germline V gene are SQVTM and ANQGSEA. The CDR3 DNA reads TGCAGCGTTGAAGAGGGCCCCTACGAGCAGTACTTC. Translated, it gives CSVEEGPYEQYF.

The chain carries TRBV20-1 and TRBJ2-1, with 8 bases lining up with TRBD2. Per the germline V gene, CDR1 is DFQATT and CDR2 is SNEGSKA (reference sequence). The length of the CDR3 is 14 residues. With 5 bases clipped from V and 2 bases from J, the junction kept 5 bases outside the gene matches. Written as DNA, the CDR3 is TGCAGTGCTCTAAGCGGGGGAACCTACAATGAGCAGTTCTTC. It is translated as CSALSGGTYNEQFF.

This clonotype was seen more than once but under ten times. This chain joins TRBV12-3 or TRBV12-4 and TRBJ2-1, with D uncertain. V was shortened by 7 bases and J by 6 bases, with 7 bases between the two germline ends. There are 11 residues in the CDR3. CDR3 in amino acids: CASTVFNEQFF. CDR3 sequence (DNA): TGTGCCAGCACCGTCTTCAATGAGCAGTTCTTC.

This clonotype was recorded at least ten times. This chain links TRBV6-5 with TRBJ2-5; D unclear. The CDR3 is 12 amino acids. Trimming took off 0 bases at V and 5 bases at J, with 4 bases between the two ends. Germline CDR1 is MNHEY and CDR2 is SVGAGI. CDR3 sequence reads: CASSYSAETQYF. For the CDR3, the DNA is TGTGCCAGCAGTTACTCGGCCGAGACCCAGTACTTC.

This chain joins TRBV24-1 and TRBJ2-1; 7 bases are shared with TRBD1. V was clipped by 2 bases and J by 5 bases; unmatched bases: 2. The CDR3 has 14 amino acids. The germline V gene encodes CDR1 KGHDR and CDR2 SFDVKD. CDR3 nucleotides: TGTGCCACCAGTGATTCGACAGGGCACAATGAGCAGTTCTTC. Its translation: CATSDSTGHNEQFF.

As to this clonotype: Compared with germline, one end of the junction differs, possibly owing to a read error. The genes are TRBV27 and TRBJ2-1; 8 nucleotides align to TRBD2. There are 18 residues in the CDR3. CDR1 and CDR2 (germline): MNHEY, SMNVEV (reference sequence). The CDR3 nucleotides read TGTGCTAGCAGTTTACCCCCCCGGGAGGGGCTCCCCTACAATGAGCAGTTCTTC. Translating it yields CASSLPPREGLPYNEQFF.

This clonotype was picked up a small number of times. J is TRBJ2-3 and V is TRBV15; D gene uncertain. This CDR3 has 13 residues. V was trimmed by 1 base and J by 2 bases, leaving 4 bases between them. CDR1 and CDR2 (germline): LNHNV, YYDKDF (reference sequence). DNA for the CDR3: TGTGCCACCAGCAGAGTATCCACAGATACGCAGTATTTT. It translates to CATSRVSTDTQYF. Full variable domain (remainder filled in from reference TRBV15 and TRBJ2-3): DAMVIQNPRYQVTQFGKPVTLSCSQTLNHNVMYWYQQKSSQAPKLLFHYYDKDFNNEADTPDNFQSRRPNTSFCFLDIRSPGLGDTAMYLCATSRVSTDTQYFGPGTRLTVL.

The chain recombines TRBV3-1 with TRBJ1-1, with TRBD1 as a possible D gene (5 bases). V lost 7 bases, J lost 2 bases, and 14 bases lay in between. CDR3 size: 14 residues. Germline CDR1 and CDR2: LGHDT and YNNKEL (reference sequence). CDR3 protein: CASTPGGTNTEAFF. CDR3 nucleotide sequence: TGTGCCAGCACGCCCGGGGGGACCAACACTGAAGCTTTCTTT. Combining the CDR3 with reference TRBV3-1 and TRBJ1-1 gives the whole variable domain DTAVSQTPKYLVTQMGNDKSIKCEQNLGHDTMYWYKQDSKKFLKIMFSYNNKELIINETVPNRFSPKSPDKAHLNLHINSLELGDSAVYFCASTPGGTNTEAFFGQGTRLTVV.

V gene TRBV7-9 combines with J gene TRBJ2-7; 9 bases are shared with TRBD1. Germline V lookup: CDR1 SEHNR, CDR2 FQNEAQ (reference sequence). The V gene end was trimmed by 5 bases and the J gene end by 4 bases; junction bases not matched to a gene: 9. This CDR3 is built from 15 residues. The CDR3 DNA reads TGTGCCAGCAGCCCGGGACAGGGAGAGATTTACGAGCAGTACTTC. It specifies CASSPGQGEIYEQYF.

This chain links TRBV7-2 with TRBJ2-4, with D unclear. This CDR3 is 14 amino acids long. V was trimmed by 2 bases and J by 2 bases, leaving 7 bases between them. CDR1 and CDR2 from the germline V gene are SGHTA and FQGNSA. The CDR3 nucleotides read TGTGCCAGCAGCTTACAATCTACCAAAAACATTCAGTACTTC. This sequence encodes CASSLQSTKNIQYF.

CDR3 nucleotides: TGTGCCAGCAGCGTGACCTTAGGCACAGATACGCAGTATTTT. It encodes CASSVTLGTDTQYF. This chain links TRBV9 with TRBJ2-3; D not certain. The germline gives CDR1 SGDLS, CDR2 YYNGEE. Trimming pared 2 bases from V and 1 base from J, leaving 8 bases between. CDR3 length equals 14 residues.

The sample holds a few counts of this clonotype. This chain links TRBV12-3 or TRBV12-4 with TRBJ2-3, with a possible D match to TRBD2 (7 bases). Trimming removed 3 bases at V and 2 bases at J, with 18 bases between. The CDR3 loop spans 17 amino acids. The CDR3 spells CASSLQLGGGDTDTQYF. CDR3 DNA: TGTGCCAGCAGTTTGCAATTAGGGGGGGGCGACACAGATACGCAGTATTTT.

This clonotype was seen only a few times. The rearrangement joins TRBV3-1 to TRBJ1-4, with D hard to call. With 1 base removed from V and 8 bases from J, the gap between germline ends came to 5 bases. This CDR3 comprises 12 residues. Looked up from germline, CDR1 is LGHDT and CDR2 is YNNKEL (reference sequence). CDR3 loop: CASSQAEEKLFF. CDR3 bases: TGTGCCAGCAGCCAAGCGGAAGAAAAACTGTTTTTT.

The CDR3 reads CASSQGSVASANTGELFF. Here the CDR3 DNA reads TGTGCCAGCAGCCAAGGGAGTGTGGCTAGCGCGAACACCGGGGAGCTGTTTTTT. The chain employs TRBV4-2 and TRBJ2-2, with D possibly matching TRBD2 (6 bases). Germline V gene sequence: CDR1 LGHNA, CDR2 YNFKEQ. The CDR3 covers 18 residues. Trimming removed 1 base at V and 0 bases at J, with 15 bases between.

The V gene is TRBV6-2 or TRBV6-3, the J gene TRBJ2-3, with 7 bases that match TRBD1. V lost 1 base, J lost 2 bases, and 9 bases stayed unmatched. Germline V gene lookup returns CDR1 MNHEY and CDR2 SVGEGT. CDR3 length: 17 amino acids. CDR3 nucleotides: TGTGCCAGCAGTTACTTACAGGGGACCGCTACCACAGATACGCAGTATTTT. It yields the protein CASSYLQGTATTDTQYF.

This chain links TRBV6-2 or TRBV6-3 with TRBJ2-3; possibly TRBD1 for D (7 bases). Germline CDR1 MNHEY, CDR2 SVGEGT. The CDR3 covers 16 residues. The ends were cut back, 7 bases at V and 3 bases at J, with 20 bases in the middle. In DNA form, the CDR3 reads TGTGCCAGCAAGGTCAGGGGGGTGAGCGGTACAGATACGCAGTATTTT. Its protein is CASKVRGVSGTDTQYF.